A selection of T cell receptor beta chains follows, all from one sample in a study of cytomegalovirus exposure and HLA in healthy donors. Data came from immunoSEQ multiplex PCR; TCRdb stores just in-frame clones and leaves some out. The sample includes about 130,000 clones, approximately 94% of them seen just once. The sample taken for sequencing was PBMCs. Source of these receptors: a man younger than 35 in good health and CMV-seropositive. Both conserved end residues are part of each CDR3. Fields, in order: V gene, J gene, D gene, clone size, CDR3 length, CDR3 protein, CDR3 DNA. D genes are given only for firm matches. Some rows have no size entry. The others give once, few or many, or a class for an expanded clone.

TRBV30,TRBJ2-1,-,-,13,CAWSVRSSSEQFF,TGTGCCTGGAGTGTACGGAGCAGCAGTGAGCAGTTCTTC
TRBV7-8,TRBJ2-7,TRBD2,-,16,CASSLVGSSGSYEQYF,TGTGCCAGCAGCTTAGTGGGGTCTAGCGGGAGCTACGAGCAGTACTTC
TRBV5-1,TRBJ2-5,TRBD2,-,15,CAGSPQREGHETQYF,TGCGCCGGCAGCCCTCAGCGGGAGGGCCACGAGACCCAGTACTTC
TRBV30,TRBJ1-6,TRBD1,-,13,CACRDSDNSPLHF,TGTGCCTGCCGGGACAGTGACAATTCACCCCTCCACTTT
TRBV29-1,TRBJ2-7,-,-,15,CSATSAGLEAYEQYF,TGCAGCGCCACATCCGCGGGTTTGGAGGCCTACGAGCAGTACTTC
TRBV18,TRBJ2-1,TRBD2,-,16,CASSPPMASGYNEQFF,TGTGCCAGCTCACCACCGATGGCTAGCGGTTACAATGAGCAGTTCTTC
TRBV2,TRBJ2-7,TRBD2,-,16,CASRLWTSGLIGEQYF,TGTGCCAGCAGACTCTGGACTAGCGGCTTAATAGGCGAGCAGTACTTC
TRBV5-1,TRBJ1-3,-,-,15,CASSLGQANGNTIYF,TGCGCCAGCAGCTTGGGGCAGGCTAATGGAAACACCATATATTTT
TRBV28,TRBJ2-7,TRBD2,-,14,CASSSGTSKSEQYF,TGTGCCAGCAGTTCCGGGACTAGTAAAAGCGAGCAGTACTTC
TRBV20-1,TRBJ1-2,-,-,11,CSANAGLGYTF,TGCAGTGCTAACGCAGGCCTTGGCTACACCTTC
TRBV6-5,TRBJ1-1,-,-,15,CASSYRGLENTEAFF,TGTGCCAGCAGTTATAGGGGATTGGAGAACACTGAAGCTTTCTTT
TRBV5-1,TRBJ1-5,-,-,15,CASSLQGIGNQPQHF,TGCGCCAGCAGCTTACAGGGTATAGGAAATCAGCCCCAGCATTTT
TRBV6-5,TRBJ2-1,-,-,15,CASSPGTPLYNEQFF,TGTGCCAGCAGTCCTGGGACACCCCTCTACAATGAGCAGTTCTTC
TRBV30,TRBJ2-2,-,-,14,CAWSAGVNTGELFF,TGTGCCTGGAGTGCCGGAGTCAACACCGGGGAGCTGTTTTTT
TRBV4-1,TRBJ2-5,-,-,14,CASSRGTPVGTQYF,TGCGCCAGCAGCCGAGGGACACCCGTAGGGACCCAGTACTTC
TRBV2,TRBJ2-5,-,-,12,CASSEVRETQYF,TGTGCCAGCAGTGAAGTTCGGGAGACCCAGTACTTC
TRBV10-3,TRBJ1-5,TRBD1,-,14,CAISEDRGNQPQHF,TGTGCCATCAGTGAAGACAGGGGCAATCAGCCCCAGCATTTT
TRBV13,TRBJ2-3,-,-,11,CASSSRDTQYF,TGTGCCAGCTCCTCCAGGGATACGCAGTATTTT
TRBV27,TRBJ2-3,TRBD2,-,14,CASSRSGRRDTQYF,TGTGCCAGCAGTAGGAGCGGGAGGCGAGATACGCAGTATTTT
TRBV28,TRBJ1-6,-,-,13,CASRWGEDSPLHF,TGTGCCAGCAGATGGGGGGAAGATTCACCCCTCCACTTT
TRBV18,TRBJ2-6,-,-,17,CASSRAGANSGANVLTF,TGTGCCAGCTCACGGGCAGGCGCTAACTCTGGGGCCAACGTCCTGACTTTC
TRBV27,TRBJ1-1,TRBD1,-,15,CASSLSYDRGDEAFF,TGTGCCAGCAGTTTATCCTATGACAGGGGAGATGAAGCTTTCTTT
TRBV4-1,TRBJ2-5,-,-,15,CASSQVQTGQETQYF,TGCGCCAGCAGCCAAGTTCAAACAGGGCAAGAGACCCAGTACTTC
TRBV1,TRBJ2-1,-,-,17,CTSSQPLLAGVNNEQFF,TGCACCAGCAGCCAACCTTTACTAGCGGGAGTTAACAATGAGCAGTTCTTC
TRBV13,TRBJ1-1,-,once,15,CASSWGSGETTEAFF,TGTGCCAGCAGCTGGGGATCAGGGGAAACCACTGAAGCTTTCTTT
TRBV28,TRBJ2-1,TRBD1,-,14,CASSSGQGSNEQFF,TGTGCCAGCAGTTCTGGACAGGGAAGCAATGAGCAGTTCTTC
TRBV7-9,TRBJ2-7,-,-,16,CASSPPFRTVNHEQYF,TGTGCCAGCAGCCCCCCCTTTCGGACAGTAAATCACGAGCAGTACTTC
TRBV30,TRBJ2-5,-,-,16,CAWSVLGLRGQETQYF,TGTGCCTGGAGTGTATTAGGACTGCGGGGACAAGAGACCCAGTACTTC
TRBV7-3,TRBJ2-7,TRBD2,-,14,CASSLELAGGEQYF,TGTGCCAGCAGCTTAGAACTAGCGGGAGGGGAGCAGTACTTC
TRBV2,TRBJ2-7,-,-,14,CASSGERFSYEQYF,TGTGCCAGCAGTGGAGAGCGGTTTTCCTACGAGCAGTACTTC
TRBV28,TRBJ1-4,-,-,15,CASNRPWQGHEKLFF,TGTGCCAGCAACCGCCCTTGGCAGGGTCATGAAAAACTGTTTTTT
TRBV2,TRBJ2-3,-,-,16,CASSEASGPPLDTQYF,TGTGCCAGCAGTGAAGCGTCAGGCCCACCTTTAGATACGCAGTATTTT
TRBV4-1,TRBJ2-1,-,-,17,CASSPQEARRAGNEQFF,TGCGCCAGCAGCCCCCAAGAGGCGCGACGAGCGGGCAATGAGCAGTTCTTC
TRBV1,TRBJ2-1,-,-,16,CTSSRGTSFSYNEQFF,TGCACCAGCAGCCGCGGGACTAGCTTCTCCTACAATGAGCAGTTCTTC
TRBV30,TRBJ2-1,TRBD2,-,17,CAWSVSGTSGRGIEQFF,TGTGCCTGGAGTGTCTCCGGGACTAGCGGGAGAGGAATTGAGCAGTTCTTC
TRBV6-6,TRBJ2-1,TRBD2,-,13,CASTASGSYEQFF,TGTGCCAGCACGGCTAGCGGGAGCTATGAGCAGTTCTTC
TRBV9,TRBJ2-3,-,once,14,CASSVASGTDTQYF,TGTGCCAGCAGCGTAGCCAGCGGCACAGATACGCAGTATTTT
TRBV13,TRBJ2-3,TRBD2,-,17,CASSSGLAGALGDTQYF,TGTGCCAGCAGCTCCGGACTAGCGGGAGCCCTTGGGGATACGCAGTATTTT
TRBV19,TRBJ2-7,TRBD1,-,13,CASSMGQTYEQYF,TGTGCCAGTAGTATGGGACAGACCTACGAGCAGTACTTC
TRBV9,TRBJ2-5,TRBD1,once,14,CASSPWTGQETQYF,TGTGCCAGCAGCCCCTGGACAGGGCAAGAGACCCAGTACTTC
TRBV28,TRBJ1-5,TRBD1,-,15,CASSLRDRGGQPQHF,TGTGCCAGCAGTTTAAGGGACAGGGGCGGTCAGCCCCAGCATTTT
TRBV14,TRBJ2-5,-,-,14,CASSRRRSQETQYF,TGTGCCAGCAGCCGGAGGCGCAGCCAAGAGACCCAGTACTTC
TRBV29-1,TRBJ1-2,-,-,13,CSVEEEVSYGYTF,TGCAGCGTTGAAGAAGAGGTTAGCTATGGCTACACCTTC
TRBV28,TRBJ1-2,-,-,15,CASSSPIRAPYGYTF,TGTGCCAGCAGTTCCCCGATCAGGGCCCCCTATGGCTACACCTTC
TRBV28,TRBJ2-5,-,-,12,CATRLLQETQYF,TGTGCCACTAGACTACTCCAAGAGACCCAGTACTTC
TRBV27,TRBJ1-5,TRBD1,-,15,CASSWTGGHNQPQHF,TGTGCCAGCAGTTGGACAGGGGGCCACAATCAGCCCCAGCATTTT